This is a list of T cell receptor beta chains from one sample in a study of OX40 agonist ivuxolimab in advanced cancers. The assay was immunoSEQ multiplex PCR, and TCRdb's table has in-frame clones only and misses some. Seen here are tens of thousands of clones, roughly 84% observed once, and the top ten hold about 15%. This specimen consisted of CD4+ or CD8+ T cells sorted from blood, obtained in a trial of the OX40 agonist ivuxolimab. The source of these receptors is an adult with an advanced solid tumor such as melanoma, head and neck, liver or kidney cancer. The CDR3 runs from the conserved cysteine through the conserved F or W.

J | V | CDR3
TRBJ2-3 | TRBV6-5 | CASGVSGGLTDTQYF
TRBJ2-7 | TRBV9 | CASSVGGGKGEQYF
TRBJ2-3 | TRBV4-1 | CASSQRVATDTQYF
TRBJ2-5 | TRBV6-6 | CASSYSDRRETQYF
TRBJ1-1 | TRBV6-5 | CASEGLGTEAFF
TRBJ1-5 | TRBV4-1 | CASSLGQGDNQPQHF
TRBJ2-1 | TRBV4-2 | CASSQGSSPQFF
TRBJ2-1 | TRBV4-3 | CASSQDPVQQSSYNEQFF
TRBJ2-7 | TRBV27 | CASSVVEGYEQYF
TRBJ2-1 | TRBV28 | CASSFMGWAVGGYEQFF
TRBJ2-2 | TRBV9 | CASSVRTGMAGELFF
TRBJ2-5 | TRBV5-8 | CASRRLAGKETQYF
TRBJ2-7 | TRBV5-6 | CASSLYGGEQYF
TRBJ2-7 | TRBV18 | CASSPRGYEQYF
TRBJ2-7 | TRBV7-9 | CASSSGQGYRREQYF
TRBJ1-1 | TRBV6-5 | CASSYSPTEAFF
TRBJ1-2 | TRBV14 | CASSQAGVGFDGYTF
TRBJ2-3 | TRBV4-1 | CASSRTSGGADTQYF
TRBJ1-5 | TRBV7-8 | CASSVAPNQPQHF
TRBJ1-2 | TRBV11-2 | CASSVGRQGPYGYTF
TRBJ1-1 | TRBV7-2 | CASSHRIPGQGSNTEAFF
TRBJ2-1 | TRBV4-3 | CASSQETGTGAGEQFF
TRBJ1-1 | TRBV7-6 | CASSLPTGGVTEAFF
TRBJ1-2 | TRBV7-9 | CASSLDEWNYGYTF
TRBJ2-3 | TRBV6-5 | CASSYSTGGADTQYF
TRBJ2-7 | TRBV4-1 | CASSEGQAYEQYF
TRBJ2-5 | TRBV18 | CASSPASRVGGETQYF
TRBJ2-1 | TRBV7-3 | CASSLGQNNEQFF
TRBJ2-5 | TRBV9 | CASSAGLAGWETQYF
TRBJ2-7 | TRBV6-5 | CASSSRAGTPLEQYF
TRBJ2-1 | TRBV11-2 | CASSHKTLAAEQFF
TRBJ2-3 | TRBV29-1 | CSVEDLPILPGTDTQYF
TRBJ2-5 | TRBV5-1 | CASSLEHVGGETQYF
TRBJ2-5 | TRBV7-2 | CASSPPPPETQYF
TRBJ1-1 | TRBV29-1 | CSVVGKGRNTEAFF
TRBJ2-3 | TRBV6-5 | CASSFLDTQYF
TRBJ1-1 | TRBV5-6 | CASSTLDSQAFF
TRBJ2-7 | TRBV5-6 | CASSFTGTLEQYF
TRBJ1-2 | TRBV29-1 | CSVYSAMHSNYGYTF
TRBJ2-3 | TRBV18 | CASSPPISGGATDTQYF
TRBJ1-5 | TRBV10-2 | CASSEAVGSDQPQHF
TRBJ2-4 | TRBV7-9 | CASSFGYGQGAYIQYF
TRBJ2-7 | TRBV7-8 | CASSLVGQTYEQYF
TRBJ2-1 | TRBV29-1 | CSVEGGRYNEQFF
TRBJ2-1 | TRBV5-1 | CASSLRRFGTGTNNEQFF
TRBJ1-5 | TRBV19 | CASRDTNQPQHF
TRBJ2-7 | TRBV6-1 | CASRTGLFYEQYF
TRBJ2-1 | TRBV5-1 | CASSSRDINPNEQFF
TRBJ2-6 | TRBV4-1 | CASSRPGQGANVLTF
TRBJ1-5 | TRBV5-1 | CASSLGGVDQPQHF
TRBJ2-7 | TRBV11-2 | CASSRSGQVGEQYF
TRBJ2-7 | TRBV10-3 | CAISEETEQYF
TRBJ1-5 | TRBV7-9 | CASSLGGGYQPQHF
TRBJ1-5 | TRBV6-6 | CASSYSDGYNQPQHF
TRBJ1-1 | TRBV5-4 | CASSNGQANEAFF
TRBJ2-7 | TRBV5-6 | CASSAYGQGLGYEQYF
TRBJ1-1 | TRBV15 | CATSRDLGRKAFF
TRBJ2-3 | TRBV10-2 | CASSEVAGTQYF
TRBJ1-1 | TRBV5-4 | CASSPRSGVAEAFF
TRBJ1-3 | TRBV7-9 | CASSLESGSGNTIYF